Listed here are 23 T cell receptor beta chains from one sample, sequenced in a study of cytomegalovirus exposure and HLA in healthy donors. The study ran its PCR with 60 Vbeta and 13 Jbeta primers. Here immunoSEQ multiplex PCR was the method, and the copy in TCRdb shows in-frame clones only, minus some. The data show about 82,000 clones, just under 90% seen once. The specimen sequenced was PBMCs. The receptors here all came from a man younger than 35 in good health and CMV-seronegative.

The rearrangement joins TRBV4-2 to TRBJ2-7; 9 bases are a match to TRBD1. CDR1 is LGHNA and CDR2 is YNFKEQ in the germline V gene. The J segment lost 4 bases and the V segment lost 1 base, leaving 8 bases of the junction unmatched. The CDR3 is 16 residues long. CDR3: CASSQGTGGYLYEQYF. DNA of the CDR3: TGTGCCAGCAGCCAAGGAACAGGGGGCTATTTGTACGAGCAGTACTTC.

The gene calls are TRBV5-6 and TRBJ2-6; D not certain. The germline CDR1 and CDR2 sequences are SGHDT and YYEEEE. Trimming took 1 base from V and 1 from J, leaving 3 bases between them. The CDR3 has 14 residues. The CDR3 loop is CASSLRSGANVLTF. The CDR3 region has the DNA TGTGCCAGCAGCTTGCGGTCTGGGGCCAACGTCCTGACTTTC. Variable domain in full (rest from reference TRBV5-6 and TRBJ2-6): DAGVTQSPTHLIKTRGQQVTLRCSPKSGHDTVSWYQQALGQGPQFIFQYYEEEERQRGNFPDRFSGHQFPNYSSELNVNALLLGDSALYLCASSLRSGANVLTFGAGSRLTVL.

The genes are TRBV18 and TRBJ2-1; 10 bases are shared with TRBD2. This CDR3 is built from 15 residues. Looked up from germline, CDR1 is KGHSH and CDR2 is LQKENI. With 3 bases clipped from V and 4 bases from J, the junction kept 3 bases outside the gene matches. The CDR3 sequence: CASSPLTSGYNEQFF. The DNA for the CDR3 is TGTGCCAGCTCACCTCTGACTAGCGGGTACAATGAGCAGTTCTTC.

The genes are TRBV11-1 and TRBJ2-7; weak D call: TRBD1 (6 bases). CDR3 length equals 14 residues. Germline V gene lookup returns CDR1 SGHAT and CDR2 FQDESV (reference sequence). V gave up 5 bases and J gave up 0 bases, with 11 bases separating them. CDR3 loop: CASSRGQNSYEQYF. CDR3 DNA sequence: TGTGCCAGCAGCCGCGGACAGAACTCCTACGAGCAGTACTTC.

The sample holds a few counts of this clone. The chain uses TRBV15 and TRBJ1-1; D uncertain. CDR3 length: 16 amino acids. Germline CDR1 and CDR2: LNHNV and YYDKDF (reference sequence). Trimming stripped 0 bases from V and 0 bases from J, with 11 bases between. CDR3 nucleotides: TGTGCCACCAGCAGAGAGCCGGGTATCATGAACACTGAAGCTTTCTTT. Translation gives CATSREPGIMNTEAFF.

This chain uses TRBV6-1 with TRBJ1-2; D is possibly TRBD1 (6 bases). V lost 6 bases and J lost 4, with 12 bases in between. The germline CDR1 and CDR2 sequences are MNHNS and SASEGT. The CDR3 is 13 amino acids. CDR3 sequence reads: CASSVDRVYGYTF. The CDR3 nucleotides read TGTGCCAGCAGCGTGGACAGAGTCTATGGCTACACCTTC.

This chain joins TRBV5-4 and TRBJ2-5; perhaps TRBD1 as D (6 bases). Between the trimmed V and J ends, which lost 3 bases and 1 base, there was a span of 16 bases. CDR1 is SGHNT and CDR2 is YYREEE in the germline V gene (reference sequence). The CDR3 length is 16 residues. CDR3 nucleotide sequence: TGTGCCAGCAGCTCGAGAATGCAGGGGCCCCAAGAGACCCAGTACTTC. This codes for CASSSRMQGPQETQYF.

The DNA for the CDR3 is TGTGCCAGCAGTTACGACAGGGGGCACACTGAAGCTTTCTTT. Translation: CASSYDRGHTEAFF. The chain recombines TRBV6-5 with TRBJ1-1; 10 positions match TRBD1. Germline loops: CDR1 MNHEY, CDR2 SVGAGI. V was pared by 2 bases and J by 3 bases, with 0 bases of the junction left unmatched. CDR3 size: 14 residues.

This clone was found a few times. V and J are TRBV28 and TRBJ1-6; D unresolved. The CDR3 runs to 17 residues. Looked up from germline, CDR1 is MDHEN and CDR2 is SYDVKM. The V gene lost 2 bases and the J gene lost 6 bases, with 17 bases spanning the gap. The CDR3 is CASSLTSPLRFNSPLHF. The CDR3 bases are TGTGCCAGCAGTTTAACCTCCCCCCTGAGATTTAATTCACCCCTCCACTTT.

The chain uses TRBV5-1 and TRBJ2-5; a weak D match, TRBD1 (6 bases). The end of the DNA fits TRBJ2-7 better, so the J call may be wrong. This CDR3 has 14 amino acids. Germline V gene data show CDR1 as SGHRS and CDR2 as YFSETQ. As DNA, the CDR3 is TGCGCCAGCAAGGTAACAGGGCCTTCCTACGAGCAGTACTTC. The encoded protein is CASKVTGPSYEQYF.

This chain joins TRBV28 and TRBJ1-2, with D uncertain. Germline V gene sequence: CDR1 MDHEN, CDR2 SYDVKM. V lost 3 bases and J 6 bases, leaving 26 bases between the germline ends. This CDR3 contains 18 residues. CDR3 sequence (DNA): TGTGCCAGCAGTTTCGGTTATAACCGGGCCGGGGAGCTTGATGGCTACACCTTC. This gives the protein CASSFGYNRAGELDGYTF.

This chain's CDR3 is CASSSGFWAKNIQYF. The CDR3 nucleotides read TGTGCCAGCAGCTCAGGGTTTTGGGCCAAAAACATTCAGTACTTC. This rearrangement joins TRBV27 to TRBJ2-4, with D possibly TRBD1 on 5 matching bases. V lost 6 bases and J 1 base, leaving 13 bases between the germline ends. Germline V gives CDR1 MNHEY, CDR2 SMNVEV (reference sequence). The CDR3 extends over 15 amino acids.

J is TRBJ2-1 and V is TRBV21-1; the DNA was not used to check the table's D call, TRBD1. TRBV21-1 is listed as a pseudogene. CDR3 length: 16 residues. The CDR3 spells CASSKGTGRGNNEQFF. The CDR3 DNA sequence: TGTGCCAGCAGCAAAGGGACAGGGCGGGGGAACAATGAGCAGTTCTTC.

This CDR3 reads CASSLDGITSYGYTF. As DNA, the CDR3 is TGCGCCAGCAGCTTGGACGGGATTACTTCCTATGGCTACACCTTC. The chain is built from TRBV5-1 and TRBJ1-2; D is unresolved. The ends were cut back, 0 bases at V and 4 bases at J, with 13 bases in the middle. Germline V gives CDR1 SGHRS, CDR2 YFSETQ. The CDR3 loop spans 15 amino acids. Based on the CDR3 plus reference TRBV5-1 and TRBJ1-2, the full variable domain is KAGVTQTPRYLIKTRGQQVTLSCSPISGHRSVSWYQQTPGQGLQFLFEYFSETQRNKGNFPGRFSGRQFSNSRSEMNVSTLELGDSALYLCASSLDGITSYGYTFGSGTRLTVV.

The chain has TRBV10-3 and TRBJ1-6; D ambiguous. V lost 6 bases, J lost 5 bases, and 14 bases lay in between. CDR3 length equals 15 residues. Germline CDR1 reads ENHRY; CDR2 reads SYGVKD. CDR3 sequence reads: CAIRVGPGDNSPLHF. Written as DNA, the CDR3 is TGTGCCATCAGGGTAGGGCCCGGGGATAATTCACCCCTCCACTTT.

The gene calls are TRBV6-1 and TRBJ2-1; 8 nucleotides match TRBD2. The ends lost 2 bases at V and 8 bases at J; junction bases unmatched: 5. This CDR3 is 14 amino acids long. Germline CDR1 reads MNHNS; CDR2 reads SASEGT. CDR3: CASSETGGRHEQFF. The CDR3 DNA follows: TGTGCCAGCAGTGAAACTGGCGGGAGGCATGAGCAGTTCTTC.

This clone has just one count. The chain uses TRBV9 and TRBJ2-7, with D possibly being TRBD1 (5 bases). V was cut by 0 bases and J by 4 bases, with 20 bases left in between. CDR1 and CDR2 (germline): SGDLS, YYNGEE. This CDR3 region has 17 residues. The CDR3 DNA sequence: TGTGCCAGCAGCGTAGATCCAGGGAACCGGCCCCCATACGAGCAGTACTTC. Translated: CASSVDPGNRPPYEQYF. Supplemented by reference TRBV9 and TRBJ2-7, the full variable domain reads DSGVTQTPKHLITATGQRVTLRCSPRSGDLSVYWYQQSLDQGLQFLIQYYNGEERAKGNILERFSAQQFPDLHSELNLSSLELGDSALYFCASSVDPGNRPPYEQYFGPGTRLTVT.

This clone has just one count. The chain has TRBV7-2 and TRBJ2-4, with unresolved D. CDR3 length: 15 amino acids. Germline-derived CDR1 and CDR2 are SGHTA and FQGNSA. Trimming removed 1 base from V and 6 bases from J, with 13 bases in between. This CDR3 reads CASSLDSRSVNIQYF. The CDR3 region has the DNA TGTGCCAGCAGCTTAGATAGTCGTTCTGTAAACATTCAGTACTTC.

V gene TRBV19 combines with J gene TRBJ1-1; 9 bases agree with TRBD1. Trimming at V came to 6 bases and at J to 1 base, leaving 9 bases not matched to a gene. This CDR3 is 16 amino acids long. Germline V lookup: CDR1 LNHDA, CDR2 SQIVND (reference sequence). CDR3 nucleotides: TGTGCCAGTAGCGCGGGACAGGGAGTTTCGAACACTGAAGCTTTCTTT. Amino acid sequence: CASSAGQGVSNTEAFF. Based on the CDR3 plus reference TRBV19 and TRBJ1-1, the full variable domain is DGGITQSPKYLFRKEGQNVTLSCEQNLNHDAMYWYRQDPGQGLRLIYYSQIVNDFQKGDIAEGYSVSREKKESFPLTVTSAQKNPTAFYLCASSAGQGVSNTEAFFGQGTRLTVV.

This clone is a singleton in its sample. The rearrangement links TRBV5-1 to TRBJ1-2; TRBD1 aligns across 7 bases. The J segment lost 0 bases and the V segment lost 0 bases, leaving 5 bases of the junction unmatched. The CDR3 is 16 residues long. CDR1 SGHRS and CDR2 YFSETQ come from the germline V gene. In nucleotides, the CDR3 is TGCGCCAGCAGCTTGGGGTCAGGGGGAGCTAACTATGGCTACACCTTC. Its translation is CASSLGSGGANYGYTF.

The V call is TRBV27, the J call TRBJ2-7; 9 nucleotides agree with TRBD1. This CDR3 comprises 16 residues. The trim removed 2 bases at V and 3 bases at J, leaving 8 bases unmatched. The V gene's germline CDR1 is MNHEY and CDR2 SMNVEV (reference sequence). The CDR3 here is CASSLRPPGQGYEQYF. The CDR3, as DNA: TGTGCCAGCAGTTTAAGGCCACCGGGACAGGGCTACGAGCAGTACTTC.

This chain joins TRBV19 and TRBJ2-1, with 8 bases aligning to TRBD2. Germline CDR1 reads LNHDA; CDR2 reads SQIVND (reference sequence). The CDR3 extends over 15 amino acids. The J segment lost 4 bases and the V segment lost 3 bases, leaving 5 bases of the junction unmatched. The CDR3 protein is CASSISTGGYNEQFF. The CDR3 DNA reads TGTGCCAGTAGTATCTCGACGGGAGGGTACAATGAGCAGTTCTTC.

The chain recombines TRBV28 with TRBJ2-7; 9 bases are a match to TRBD1. V gave up 5 bases and J gave up 5 bases; unmatched junction bases: 13. The CDR3 extends over 16 amino acids. Germline V CDR1 and CDR2: MDHEN, SYDVKM. CDR3 sequence (DNA): TGTGCCAGCAGTGCCTACAGGGGGCTCAGGGCCAACGAGCAGTACTTC. Residues: CASSAYRGLRANEQYF.